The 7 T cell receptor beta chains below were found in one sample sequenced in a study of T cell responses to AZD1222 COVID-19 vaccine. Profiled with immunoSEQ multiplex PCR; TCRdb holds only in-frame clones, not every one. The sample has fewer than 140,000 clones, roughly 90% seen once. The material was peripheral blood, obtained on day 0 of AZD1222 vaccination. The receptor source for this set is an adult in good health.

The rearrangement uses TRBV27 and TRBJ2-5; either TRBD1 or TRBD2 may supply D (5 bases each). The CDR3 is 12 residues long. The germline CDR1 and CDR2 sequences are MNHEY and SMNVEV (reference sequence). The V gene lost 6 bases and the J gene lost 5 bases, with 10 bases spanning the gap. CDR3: CASRKGTETQYF. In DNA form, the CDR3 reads TGTGCCAGCAGGAAGGGGACGGAGACCCAGTACTTC.

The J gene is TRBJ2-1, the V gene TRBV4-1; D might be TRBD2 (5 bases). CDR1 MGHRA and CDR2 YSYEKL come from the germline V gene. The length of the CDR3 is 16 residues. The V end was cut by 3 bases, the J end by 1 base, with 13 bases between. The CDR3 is CASSQRAVRSYNEQFF. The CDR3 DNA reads TGCGCCAGCAGCCAGCGAGCGGTCCGTTCCTACAATGAGCAGTTCTTC.

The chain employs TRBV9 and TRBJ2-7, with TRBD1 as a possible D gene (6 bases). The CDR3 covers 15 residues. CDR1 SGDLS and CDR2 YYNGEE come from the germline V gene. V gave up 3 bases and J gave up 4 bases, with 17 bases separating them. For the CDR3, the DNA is TGTGCCAGCAGCGAGGTCCCGACAGGTTTTTACGAGCAGTACTTC. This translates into CASSEVPTGFYEQYF.

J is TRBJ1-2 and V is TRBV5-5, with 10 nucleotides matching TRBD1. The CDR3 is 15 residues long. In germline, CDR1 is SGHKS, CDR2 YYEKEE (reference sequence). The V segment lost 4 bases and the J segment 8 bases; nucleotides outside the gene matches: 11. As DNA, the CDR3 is TGTGCCAGCAGCCTGAGTGGGACAGGGGCTGAAGGCTACACCTTC. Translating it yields CASSLSGTGAEGYTF.

CDR3 DNA sequence: TGTGCCAGCAGCCTGGGACAGGGCGGGCTCGAGCAGTACTTC. This sequence encodes CASSLGQGGLEQYF. This chain connects TRBV7-3 to TRBJ2-7; 9 bases match TRBD1. Germline loops: CDR1 SGHTA, CDR2 FQGTGA. The length of the CDR3 is 14 residues. V lost 5 bases and J lost 6; bases outside the gene matches: 8.

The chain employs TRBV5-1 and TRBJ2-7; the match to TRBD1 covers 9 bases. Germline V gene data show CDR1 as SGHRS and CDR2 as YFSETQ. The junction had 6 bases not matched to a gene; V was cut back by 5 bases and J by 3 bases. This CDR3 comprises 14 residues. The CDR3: CASRPGTGIYEQYF. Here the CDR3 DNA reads TGCGCCAGCAGACCCGGGACAGGGATCTACGAGCAGTACTTC.

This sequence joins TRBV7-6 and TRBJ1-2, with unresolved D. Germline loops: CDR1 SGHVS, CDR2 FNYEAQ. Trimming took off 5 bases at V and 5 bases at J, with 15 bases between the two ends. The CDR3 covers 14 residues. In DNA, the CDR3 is TGTGCCAGCAGCCCCGGCGGAGCGTTATATGGCTACACCTTC. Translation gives CASSPGGALYGYTF. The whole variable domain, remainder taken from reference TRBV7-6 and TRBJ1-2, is GAGVSQSPRYKVTKRGQDVALRCDPISGHVSLYWYRQALGQGPEFLTYFNYEAQQDKSGLPNDRFSAERPEGSISTLTIQRTEQRDSAMYRCASSPGGALYGYTFGSGTRLTVV.